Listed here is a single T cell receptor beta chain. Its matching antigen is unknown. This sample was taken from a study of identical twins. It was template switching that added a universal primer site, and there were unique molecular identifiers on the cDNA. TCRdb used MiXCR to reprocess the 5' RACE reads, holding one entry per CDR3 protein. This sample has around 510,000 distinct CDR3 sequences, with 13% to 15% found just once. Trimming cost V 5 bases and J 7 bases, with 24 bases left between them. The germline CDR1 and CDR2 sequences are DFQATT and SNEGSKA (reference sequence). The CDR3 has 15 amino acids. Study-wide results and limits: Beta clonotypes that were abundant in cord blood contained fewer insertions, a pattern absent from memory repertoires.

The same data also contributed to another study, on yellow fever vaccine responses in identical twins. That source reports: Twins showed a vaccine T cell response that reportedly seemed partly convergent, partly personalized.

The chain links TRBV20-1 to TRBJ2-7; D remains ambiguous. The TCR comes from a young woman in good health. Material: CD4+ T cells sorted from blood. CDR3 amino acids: CSAPDPALFVREQYF. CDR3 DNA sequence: TGCAGTGCTCCCGACCCGGCCTTGTTTGTACGAGAGCAGTACTTC.